The present T cell receptor (beta chain) was sequenced within a study of blood T cell repertoires in COVID-19. Turning to the study itself: Whether acute or convalescent, the COVID-19 samples came from the United States, Italy and Spain. Nucleic acid was either cDNA or gDNA, and it came from T cells, B-cell-depleted T cells, or PBMCs.

Per the authors' pipeline: Cell counts per sample came from amplifying reference gene primers. The data were produced by immunoSEQ multiplex PCR, yet TCRdb's version contains in-frame clones alone and is incomplete. That table furnishes V, J and clone size, whereas the DNA furnished D and trimming. Of fewer than 250,000 clones listed, roughly 82% are singletons. Material: peripheral blood. This TCR was sampled from a woman in her forties with acute or convalescent COVID-19.

CDR3 in amino acids: CASSLTGGVTDTQYF. The CDR3 DNA sequence: TGTGCCAGCAGCTTAACAGGGGGAGTTACAGATACGCAGTATTTT. The V gene is TRBV7-7, the J gene TRBJ2-3, with 8 bases fitting TRBD1. Trimming cost V 2 bases and J 3 bases; bases outside gene matches: 4. This CDR3 contains 15 residues. Germline V lookup: CDR1 SSHAT, CDR2 FNYEAQ (reference sequence).